The 7 T cell receptor beta chains reported below all come from one sample, sequenced in a study of blood T cells in healthy people across ages. A second PCR of 7 to 11 cycles used a sample-barcoded 5' primer and a J-beta primer mix. TCRdb independently ran MiXCR on the 5' RACE reads; one entry per CDR3 protein. The sample records roughly 2 million distinct CDR3 sequences, around half being singletons. Source material: blood. Every receptor here comes from a woman aged 40 to 50 in good health.

This chain connects TRBV7-2 to TRBJ2-3; D is undetermined. The CDR3 has 13 residues. With 5 bases removed from V and 3 bases from J, the gap between germline ends came to 9 bases. The germline CDR1 and CDR2 sequences are SGHTA and FQGNSA. Here the CDR3 DNA reads TGTGCCAGCAGCCCCGAGATAACAGATACGCAGTATTTT. This sequence encodes CASSPEITDTQYF.

This clonotype was picked up a small number of times. The chain carries TRBV6-2 or TRBV6-3 and TRBJ2-7, with 7 bases aligning to TRBD2. The CDR3 runs to 14 residues. The germline V gene encodes CDR1 MNHEY and CDR2 SVGEGT. The V gene end was trimmed by 8 bases and the J gene end by 5 bases; junction bases not matched to a gene: 12. CDR3 amino acids: CASGRGDLDHEQYF. The CDR3 bases are TGTGCCAGCGGACGGGGGGACTTGGACCACGAGCAGTACTTC.

The CDR3 loop is CASSLYRGEQFF. The CDR3 region has the DNA TGTGCCAGCAGCTTATACCGGGGTGAGCAGTTCTTC. V usage is TRBV13 and J usage is TRBJ2-1, with D maybe TRBD2 (5 bases). The CDR3 covers 12 residues. V shed 2 bases and J shed 9 bases, with 8 bases lying between them. CDR1 PRHDT and CDR2 FYEKMQ come from the germline V gene (reference sequence).

The genes are TRBV29-1 and TRBJ2-7, with D perhaps TRBD1 or TRBD2 (5 bases each). Trimming left V 6 bases short and J 1 base short, with 16 bases between. Germline V gives CDR1 SQVTM, CDR2 ANQGSEA. The CDR3 sequence is 14 residues long. CDR3 in DNA: TGCAGCGTATCTGGGACCGCCCTATCCTACGAGCAGTACTTC. Amino acids: CSVSGTALSYEQYF.

V gene TRBV3-1 combines with J gene TRBJ2-5, with D possibly TRBD1 on 6 matching bases. Germline assignment: CDR1 LGHDT and CDR2 YNNKEL (reference sequence). CDR3 length: 15 residues. Trimming pared 5 bases from V and 2 bases from J, leaving 15 bases between. CDR3 region: CASSARRTAQETQYF. The CDR3 nucleotides read TGTGCCAGCAGCGCCCGTAGGACAGCTCAAGAGACCCAGTACTTC.

This clonotype was seen just once. The rearrangement uses TRBV25-1 and TRBJ2-3, with a weak D call TRBD2 (5 bases). Trimming pared 3 bases from V and 3 bases from J, leaving 10 bases between. This CDR3 is 14 amino acids long. Germline V gene lookup returns CDR1 MGHDK and CDR2 SYGVNS. The CDR3 reads CASSDSRVTDTQYF. DNA for the CDR3: TGTGCCAGCAGTGATTCGAGGGTAACAGATACGCAGTATTTT.

This clonotype occurred a few times. The rearrangement uses TRBV24-1 and TRBJ2-3, with a possible D match to TRBD1 (6 bases). The CDR3 is made up of 16 amino acids. The ends were cut back, 3 bases at V and 3 bases at J, with 15 bases in the middle. Germline lookup yields CDR1 KGHDR and CDR2 SFDVKD. The CDR3 loop is CATSDGGGWHTDTQYF. The CDR3 DNA follows: TGTGCCACCAGTGATGGGGGCGGGTGGCATACAGATACGCAGTATTTT.